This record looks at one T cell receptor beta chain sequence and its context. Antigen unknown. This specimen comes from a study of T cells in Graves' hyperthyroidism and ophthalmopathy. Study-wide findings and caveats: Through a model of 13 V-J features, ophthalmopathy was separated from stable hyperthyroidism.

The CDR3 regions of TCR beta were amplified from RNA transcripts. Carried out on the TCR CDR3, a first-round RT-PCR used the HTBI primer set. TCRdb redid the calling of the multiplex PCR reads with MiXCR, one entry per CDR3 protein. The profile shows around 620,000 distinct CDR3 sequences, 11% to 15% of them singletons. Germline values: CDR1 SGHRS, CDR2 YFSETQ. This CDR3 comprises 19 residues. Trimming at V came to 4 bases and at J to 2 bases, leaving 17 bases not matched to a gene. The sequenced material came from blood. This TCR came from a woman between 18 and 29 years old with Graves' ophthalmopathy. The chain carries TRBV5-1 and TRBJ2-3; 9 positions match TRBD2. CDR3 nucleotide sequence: TGCGCCAGCAGCCCATTCATAGCGGGAGCCGGGATTGACACAGATACGCAGTATTTT. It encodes CASSPFIAGAGIDTDTQYF.